This TCR beta chain was documented in a study of vaccination effects on CD4 cells after COVID-19. Prior to sequencing, the ViraFEST assay stimulated PBMC with viral peptide pools, which expanded the antigen-specific CD4+ T cells. Subsequent to about 10 days of culture, CD4+ T cells were isolated. Vaccinated participants had no history of SARS-CoV-2 infection and tested negative for nucleocapsid antibodies. V lost 5 bases and J 6 bases, leaving 9 bases between the germline ends. CDR3 length: 12 residues. Profiled with immunoSEQ multiplex PCR; TCRdb holds only in-frame clones, not every one. The data hold roughly 67,000 clones, with 60% to 85% observed a single time. As to this clone: Its antigen is still unknown.

Specimen: CD4+ T cells from PBMCs cultured with SARS-CoV-2 spike peptides, collected before COVID-19 vaccination. The source is a human donor who received a COVID-19 vaccine. V is TRBV12-3 or TRBV12-4 and J is TRBJ2-3, with no clear D. The chain's CDR3 is CASSTRWDTQYF. The CDR3, as DNA: TGTGCCAGCAGTACACGTTGGGATACGCAGTATTTT.